The 19 T cell receptor beta chains reported below all come from one sample, sequenced in a study of shared clonotypes between healthy human individuals (dated by TCRdb to 2020 to 2022). The library was prepared using the immunoSEQ multiplex PCR assay. TCRdb provides this immuneACCESS table in a form limited to in-frame rearrangements. Some clones are lacking; in checked studies, under half of them reflect an unresolved V gene, and why the rest are absent is not known. Across this sample there are 400,000 or so clones, with around 96% seen only once. Together, the top ten hold approximately 0.3% of the sample. Sample: memory CD8+ T cells sorted from blood. The meaning of the sample's cell subset or site label: CD45RO+ cells pooled with CCR7-negative TemRA cells. These receptors were taken from a young man in good health.

V is TRBV7-8 and J is TRBJ1-1, with a tentative D call TRBD1 (6 bases). The length of the CDR3 is 14 residues. Germline V lookup: CDR1 SGHVS, CDR2 FQNEAQ. The V gene lost 1 base and the J gene lost 6 bases, with 12 bases spanning the gap. The CDR3 DNA reads TGTGCCAGCAGCTTAGGGGGGGCAGCCGCTGAAGCTTTCTTT. Translated: CASSLGGAAAEAFF.

The chain is built from TRBV10-3 and TRBJ2-3; 16 positions match TRBD2. V trimming: 6 bases; J trimming: 5 bases; junction bases outside the gene matches: 14. The germline CDR1 and CDR2 sequences are ENHRY and SYGVKD. This CDR3 comprises 19 residues. The CDR3 sequence: CAIRETGTSGRALLDTQYF. CDR3 nucleotide sequence: TGTGCCATCAGAGAAACCGGGACTAGCGGGAGGGCCTTACTAGATACGCAGTATTTT.

This clone was detected once. Distinct nucleotide sequences in the sample also encode this CDR3. V usage is TRBV11-1 and J usage is TRBJ2-3; D possibly corresponds to TRBD2 (5 bases). Trimming removed 2 bases from V and 3 bases from J, with 6 bases in between. CDR1 and CDR2 (germline): SGHAT, FQDESV (reference sequence). The CDR3 is 13 amino acids. The CDR3 loop is CASSLRGTDTQYF. CDR3 DNA: TGTGCCAGCAGCTTACGGGGAACAGATACGCAGTATTTT.

The chain carries TRBV30 and TRBJ2-5; 9 bases are shared with TRBD1. V dropped 3 bases and J dropped 7; count of bases not matched to a gene: 6. The CDR3 spans 13 residues. Germline CDR1 is GTSNPN and CDR2 is SVGIG (reference sequence). CDR3 nucleotides: TGTGCCTGGAGCCGACAGGGGGAAGGGACCCAGTACTTC. Translating gives CAWSRQGEGTQYF. The full variable domain, in which reference TRBV30 and TRBJ2-5 provide the parts outside the CDR3, is SQTIHQWPATLVQPVGSPLSLECTVEGTSNPNLYWYRQAAGRGLQLLFYSVGIGQISSEVPQNLSASRPQDRQFILSSKKLLLSDSGFYLCAWSRQGEGTQYFGPGTRLLVL.

This rearrangement joins TRBV7-2 to TRBJ2-1, with D possibly TRBD2 on 6 matching bases. Germline CDR1 SGHTA, CDR2 FQGNSA. V lost 8 bases and J 7 bases, leaving 21 bases between the germline ends. The CDR3 is 15 amino acids. The CDR3 DNA sequence: TGTGCCAGCCGAAACAGGTTCCTAAGCGGGAATGAGCAGTTCTTC. It codes for CASRNRFLSGNEQFF.

V and J are TRBV6-1 and TRBJ2-2; TRBD2 aligns across 8 bases. The CDR3 consists of 14 residues. Germline CDR1 is MNHNS and CDR2 is SASEGT. The V segment lost 9 bases and the J segment 0 bases; nucleotides outside the gene matches: 3. CDR3 DNA: TGTGCCAGTTTACTAGCGGCGAACACCGGGGAGCTGTTTTTT. Translated, it gives CASLLAANTGELFF.

This clone was seen a single time. This chain links TRBV7-5 with TRBJ2-7; TRBD1 is the table's D call, not checked against the DNA. TRBV7-5 is flagged as a pseudogene. The CDR3 covers 15 residues. The CDR3 region has the DNA TGTGCCAGAAGCTTAGTCAACAGTCTCTCCTACGAGCAGTACTTC. Protein: CARSLVNSLSYEQYF.

The rearrangement links TRBV21-1 to TRBJ2-3; TRBD2 reflects the table's D call only, with no check against the DNA. TRBV21-1 is shown as a pseudogene. This CDR3 has 14 residues. The CDR3: CARRGREGTDTQYF. The CDR3 bases are TGTGCCAGAAGGGGGAGGGAGGGCACAGATACGCAGTATTTT.

The chain uses TRBV5-1 and TRBJ2-4; 9 nucleotides match TRBD1. CDR1 and CDR2 from the germline V gene are SGHRS and YFSETQ. This CDR3 spans 14 amino acids. V lost 4 bases to trimming and J lost 4 bases; unmatched junction nucleotides: 3. The CDR3 DNA reads as TGCGCCAGCAGCCAGGACAGGGGAAAAAACATTCAGTACTTC. Protein: CASSQDRGKNIQYF.

The chain couples TRBV6-1 to TRBJ2-3; possibly TRBD1 or TRBD2 for D (6 bases each). This CDR3 has 19 residues. Germline loops: CDR1 MNHNS, CDR2 SASEGT. V shed 0 bases and J shed 3 bases, with 22 bases lying between them. The CDR3 region has the DNA TGTGCCAGCAGTGAAGCGGGACAAAAAGGGACTCTGCGGACAGATACGCAGTATTTT. Its protein is CASSEAGQKGTLRTDTQYF.

This rearrangement joins TRBV4-2 to TRBJ1-4; D call uncertain. The CDR3 is 16 amino acids. Germline lookup yields CDR1 LGHNA and CDR2 YNFKEQ. V was shortened by 0 bases and J by 6 bases, with 14 bases between the two germline ends. CDR3 DNA: TGTGCCAGCAGCCAAGAGGGTAGGTCCCTCTATGAAAAACTGTTTTTT. Translating gives CASSQEGRSLYEKLFF.

This chain uses TRBV9 with TRBJ2-1, with 13 nucleotides matching TRBD2. The length of the CDR3 is 18 residues. Germline trimming cut 0 bases from V and 8 bases from J; bases unmatched to any gene: 11. CDR1 SGDLS and CDR2 YYNGEE come from the germline V gene. The CDR3 coding sequence is TGTGCCAGCAGCGTAGAGCCCCTCGGACTAGCGGGAGTACATGAGCAGTTCTTC. Its protein product is CASSVEPLGLAGVHEQFF.

As to this clone: In the same sample, other DNA sequences code for this CDR3. V gene TRBV7-6 combines with J gene TRBJ2-1; either TRBD1 or TRBD2 may fit D (6 bases each). Trimming left V 2 bases short and J 2 bases short, with 19 bases between. The CDR3 extends over 18 amino acids. Per germline, CDR1 SGHVS and CDR2 FNYEAQ. The CDR3 DNA reads TGTGCCAGCAGCTTAAGGGGAGGTTGGGGGGCAGCCTACAATGAGCAGTTCTTC. Its protein product is CASSLRGGWGAAYNEQFF.

For the CDR3, the DNA is TGTGCCAGCAGTCCCAAGACTAGCGGGAGTCTCGGCGAGCAGTACTTC. Amino acid sequence: CASSPKTSGSLGEQYF. The genes are TRBV6-6 and TRBJ2-7; TRBD2 agrees at 12 bases. After removal of 5 bases from V and 6 bases from J, the junction contained 11 bases not matched to a gene. CDR1 and CDR2 from the germline V gene are MNHNY and SVGAGI (reference sequence). This CDR3 region has 16 residues.

The chain has TRBV7-2 and TRBJ2-1; TRBD2 matches at 11 bases. The CDR3 covers 15 residues. The germline V gene encodes CDR1 SGHTA and CDR2 FQGNSA. Trimming cost V 3 bases and J 6 bases; bases outside gene matches: 4. CDR3 region: CASSFSGRAANEQFF. The CDR3 nucleotides read TGTGCCAGCAGCTTTAGCGGGAGGGCCGCCAATGAGCAGTTCTTC.

This chain's CDR3 is CAWSVGGELFF. DNA of the CDR3: TGTGCCTGGAGTGTAGGTGGGGAGCTGTTTTTT. The J gene is TRBJ2-2, the V gene TRBV30; D ambiguous. The CDR3 runs 11 residues. CDR1 and CDR2 (germline): GTSNPN, SVGIG (reference sequence). The V and J ends lost 0 bases and 8 bases respectively, with 4 bases between them.

The chain joins TRBV7-9 to TRBJ1-4, with D uncertain. This CDR3 comprises 14 residues. Germline-derived CDR1 and CDR2 are SEHNR and FQNEAQ (reference sequence). V lost 3 bases to trimming and J lost 5 bases, with 10 bases between them. The CDR3 DNA reads TGTGCCAGCAGCTTGAAGGCGAAGAATGAAAAACTGTTTTTT. Amino acids: CASSLKAKNEKLFF.

The chain carries TRBV7-2 and TRBJ2-1; 10 bases align to TRBD2. The ends lost 2 bases at V and 8 bases at J; junction bases unmatched: 12. The CDR3 is made up of 17 amino acids. Germline CDR1 and CDR2: SGHTA and FQGNSA. This CDR3 is CASSLSPPSGRGDEQFF. The CDR3 region has the DNA TGTGCCAGCAGCTTAAGCCCTCCTAGCGGGAGAGGGGATGAGCAGTTCTTC.

This chain joins TRBV11-2 and TRBJ2-2; 14 bases are shared with TRBD2. The germline CDR1 and CDR2 sequences are SGHAT and FQNNGV. With V trimmed by 5 bases and J by 9 bases, 8 bases remained unmatched. The CDR3 is 16 residues long. CDR3 protein: CASSPGTSGRVRELFF. The CDR3, as DNA: TGTGCCAGCAGCCCCGGGACTAGCGGGAGAGTCAGGGAGCTGTTTTTT. Full variable domain (outside the CDR3, taken from reference TRBV11-2 and TRBJ2-2): EAGVAQSPRYKIIEKRQSVAFWCNPISGHATLYWYQQILGQGPKLLIQFQNNGVVDDSQLPKDRFSAERLKGVDSTLKIQPAKLEDSAVYLCASSPGTSGRVRELFFGEGSRLTVL.